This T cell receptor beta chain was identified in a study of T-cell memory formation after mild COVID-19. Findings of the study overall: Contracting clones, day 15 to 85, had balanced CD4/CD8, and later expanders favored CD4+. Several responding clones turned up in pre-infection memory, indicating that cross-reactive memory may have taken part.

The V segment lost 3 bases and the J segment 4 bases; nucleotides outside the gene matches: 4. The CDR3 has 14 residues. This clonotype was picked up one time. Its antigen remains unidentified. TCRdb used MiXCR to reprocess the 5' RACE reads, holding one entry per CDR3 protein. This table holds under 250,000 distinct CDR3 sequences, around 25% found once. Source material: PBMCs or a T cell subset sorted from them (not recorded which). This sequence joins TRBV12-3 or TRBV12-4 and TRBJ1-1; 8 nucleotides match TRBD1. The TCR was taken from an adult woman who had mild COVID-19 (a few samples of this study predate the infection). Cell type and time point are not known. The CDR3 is CASSFQGAVTEAFF. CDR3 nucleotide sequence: TGTGCCAGCAGTTTTCAGGGGGCAGTCACTGAAGCTTTCTTT.